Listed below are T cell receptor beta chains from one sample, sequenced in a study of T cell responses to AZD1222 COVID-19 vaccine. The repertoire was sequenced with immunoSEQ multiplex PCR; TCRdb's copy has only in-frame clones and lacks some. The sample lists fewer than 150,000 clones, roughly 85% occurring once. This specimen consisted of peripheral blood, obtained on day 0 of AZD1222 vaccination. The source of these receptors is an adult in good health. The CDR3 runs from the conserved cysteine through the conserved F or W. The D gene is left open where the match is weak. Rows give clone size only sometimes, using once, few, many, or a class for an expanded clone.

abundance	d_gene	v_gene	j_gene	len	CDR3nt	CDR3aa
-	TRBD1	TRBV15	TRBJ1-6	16	TGTGCCACCAGCAGCCCACAGGGGGCGAGTAATTCACCCCTCCACTTT	CATSSPQGASNSPLHF
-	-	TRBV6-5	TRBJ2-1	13	TGTGCCAGTTGGGGGCGCTCCTACAATGAGCAGTTCTTC	CASWGRSYNEQFF
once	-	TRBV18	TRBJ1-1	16	TGTGCCAGCTCACCCAACCCTTACAGGGAGCCCACTGAAGCTTTCTTT	CASSPNPYREPTEAFF
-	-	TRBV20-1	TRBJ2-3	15	TGCAGTGCTAGTGGGATAGCGGCAAGCACAGATACGCAGTATTTT	CSASGIAASTDTQYF
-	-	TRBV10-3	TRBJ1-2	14	TGTGCCATCAGTGAGGGCCCATGGAACTATGGCTACACCTTC	CAISEGPWNYGYTF
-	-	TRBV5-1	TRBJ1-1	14	TGCGCCAGCAGCTTGGCCAGTATGAACACTGAAGCTTTCTTT	CASSLASMNTEAFF
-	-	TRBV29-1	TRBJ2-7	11	TGCAGCGTTCTCATGGCCTCCGAGCAGTACTTC	CSVLMASEQYF
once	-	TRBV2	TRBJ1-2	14	TGTGCCAGCCTAAGAGGGGGGAATGGTAATGGCTACACCTTC	CASLRGGNGNGYTF
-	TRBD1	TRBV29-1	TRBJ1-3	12	TGCAGCGTTCGGGACAGCGGAAACACCATATATTTT	CSVRDSGNTIYF
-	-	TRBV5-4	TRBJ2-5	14	TGTGCCAGCAGCTCACAGGGAAAACAAGAGACCCAGTACTTC	CASSSQGKQETQYF
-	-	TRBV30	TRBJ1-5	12	TGTGCCTGGAGCGAGATATCCGGGCCCCAGCATTTT	CAWSEISGPQHF
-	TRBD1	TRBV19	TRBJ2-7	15	TGTGCCAGTAGCCCTACAGGGGGTTCACTCTACGAGCAGTACTTC	CASSPTGGSLYEQYF
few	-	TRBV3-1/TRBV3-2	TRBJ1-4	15	TGTGCCAGCAGCCAAGACCGGACCGAGGAGGAAAAACTGTTTTTT	CASSQDRTEEEKLFF
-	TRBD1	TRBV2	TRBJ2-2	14	TGTGCCAGCAGCAAGACAGGGACGACCGGGGAGCTGTTTTTT	CASSKTGTTGELFF
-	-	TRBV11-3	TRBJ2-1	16	TGTGCCAGCAGCTTAGGGGGGCTGAGCTCCTACAATGAGCAGTTCTTC	CASSLGGLSSYNEQFF
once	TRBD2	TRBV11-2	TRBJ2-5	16	TGTGCCAGCAGCCCCTGGCTAGCGGCTTCCCAAGAGACCCAGTACTTC	CASSPWLAASQETQYF
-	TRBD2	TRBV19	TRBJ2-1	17	TGTGCCAGTAGTATAAGTAGGGCGGGGGGGCTTCTCAATGAGCAGTTCTTC	CASSISRAGGLLNEQFF
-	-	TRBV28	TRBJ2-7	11	TGTGCCAGCACCGATGGTAACGGGCAGTACTTC	CASTDGNGQYF
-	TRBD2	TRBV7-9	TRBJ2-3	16	TGTGCCAGCAGCTATCGGACTAGCGGGGAGACAGATACGCAGTATTTT	CASSYRTSGETDTQYF
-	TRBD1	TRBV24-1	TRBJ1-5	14	TGTGCCACCAGTAAGGGACAGTATAATCAGCCCCAGCATTTT	CATSKGQYNQPQHF
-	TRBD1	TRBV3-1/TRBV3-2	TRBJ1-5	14	TGTGCCAGCAGCCTGACAGGGAGGGATCAGCCCCAGCATTTT	CASSLTGRDQPQHF
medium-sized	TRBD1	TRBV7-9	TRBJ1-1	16	TGTGCCAGCAGCCTGGGGACAGGGGGGAGAGGGACTGAAGCTTTCTTT	CASSLGTGGRGTEAFF
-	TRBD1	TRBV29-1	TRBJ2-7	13	TGCAGCGTTGATGGACAGGGGGCCTACGAGCAGTACTTC	CSVDGQGAYEQYF
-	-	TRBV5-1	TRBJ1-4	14	TGCGCCAGCACAATAGGGCCGGTGGGTGAAAAACTGTTTTTT	CASTIGPVGEKLFF
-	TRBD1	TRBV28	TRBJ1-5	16	TGTGCCAGCAGTCCCAGACAGGGAGCGAGCAATCAGCCCCAGCATTTT	CASSPRQGASNQPQHF
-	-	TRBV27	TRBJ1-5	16	TGTGCCAGCAGTTTGGTGGGTCAGGGCAAGGGTCAGCCCCAGCATTTT	CASSLVGQGKGQPQHF
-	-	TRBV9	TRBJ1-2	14	TGTGCCAGCAGCGTAGGAGGCAGCCTCTATGGCTACACCTTC	CASSVGGSLYGYTF
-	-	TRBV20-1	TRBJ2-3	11	TGCAGTGCTAGAGTGTCAGATACGCAGTATTTT	CSARVSDTQYF
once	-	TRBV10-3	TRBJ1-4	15	TGTGCCATCGCGCGAGGAGCAGGGTCTAATGAAAAACTGTTTTTT	CAIARGAGSNEKLFF
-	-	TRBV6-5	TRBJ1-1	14	TGTGCCAGCAGTTACCTCGCAGGGAGTACTGAAGCTTTCTTT	CASSYLAGSTEAFF
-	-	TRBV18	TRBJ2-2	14	TGTGCCAGCTCACCGCAGCCGAACACCGGGGAGCTGTTTTTT	CASSPQPNTGELFF
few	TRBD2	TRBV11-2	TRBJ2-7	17	TGTGCCAGCAGCTTAGACGGTATTGGGAGGGGCACCTACGAGCAGTACTTC	CASSLDGIGRGTYEQYF
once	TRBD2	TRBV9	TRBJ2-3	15	TGTGCCAGCAGCGTAGGGGCGGGAGAATTAGATACGCAGTATTTT	CASSVGAGELDTQYF
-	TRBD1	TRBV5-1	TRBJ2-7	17	TGCGCCAGCAGCTTGGATCCCGCAGGGGGCGCAACCTACGAGCAGTACTTC	CASSLDPAGGATYEQYF
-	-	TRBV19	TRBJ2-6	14	TGTGCCAGCAAACTCCTGGGGGGGGCCAACGTCCTGACTTTC	CASKLLGGANVLTF
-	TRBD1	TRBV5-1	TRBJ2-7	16	TGCGCCAGCAGCTTGGGCCCGGGACAGGGAACCTACGAGCAGTACTTC	CASSLGPGQGTYEQYF